A single T cell receptor beta chain is shown here with its context. This entry comes from a study of OX40 agonist ivuxolimab in advanced cancers. Assay: immunoSEQ multiplex PCR; the TCRdb copy retains only in-frame clones and omits some. Of roughly 100,000 clones in the sample, about 90% were seen once. The CDR3 consists of 12 residues. Germline CDR1 reads ENHRY; CDR2 reads SYGVKD. V was shortened by 4 bases and J by 6 bases, with 7 bases between the two germline ends. The input for sequencing was CD4+ or CD8+ T cells sorted from blood, taken in a trial of the OX40 agonist ivuxolimab. This receptor was identified in an adult with an advanced solid tumor such as melanoma, head and neck, liver or kidney cancer. The gene calls are TRBV10-3 and TRBJ2-1, with D hard to call. The CDR3 DNA sequence: TGTGCCATCAGTGGCACCGGCAATGAGCAGTTCTTC. The encoded protein is CAISGTGNEQFF.